This T cell receptor (beta chain) was sequenced during a study of T-cell memory formation after mild COVID-19. Comments on this clonotype: Antigen specificity is unknown.

The study, taken as a whole, reports: Several responding clones turned up in pre-infection memory, indicating that cross-reactive memory may have taken part. Among CD4+ contracting clones, most were CM and EM, and CD8+ ones EMRA.

One entry per CDR3 protein results from TCRdb running MiXCR on the 5' RACE reads. The table shows under 400,000 distinct CDR3 sequences, with 28% occurring only once. The CDR3 has 16 amino acids. V gave up 0 bases and J gave up 7 bases, with 19 bases separating them. CDR1 and CDR2 from the germline V gene are LNHDA and SQIVND (reference sequence). Sequencing used PBMCs or a T cell subset sorted from them (not recorded which). This rearrangement joins TRBV19 to TRBJ2-7, with D perhaps matching TRBD2 (5 bases). This receptor was obtained from an adult woman who had mild COVID-19 (a few samples of this study predate the infection). Cell type and time point are not known. This CDR3 is CASSIDRLRTGREQYF. In nucleotides, the CDR3 is TGTGCCAGTAGTATAGATCGACTACGTACGGGTCGAGAGCAGTACTTC.